The 8 T cell receptor beta chains below come from one sample, sequenced in a study of blood T cell repertoires in COVID-19. Clones were read by immunoSEQ multiplex PCR, and TCRdb kept only the in-frame ones, dropping some. The sample contains approximately 83,000 clones, approximately 88% of which appear only once. What was sequenced was peripheral blood. The receptors come from a man between 65 and 80 years old with acute or convalescent COVID-19.

J is TRBJ2-2 and V is TRBV7-3; D remains unclear. V lost 5 bases and J 6 bases, leaving 10 bases between the germline ends. Germline CDR1 reads SGHTA; CDR2 reads FQGTGA. This CDR3 has 13 amino acids. CDR3 in DNA: TGTGCCAGCAGCCGCGAGGTCCCCGGGGAGCTGTTTTTT. Its translation is CASSREVPGELFF.

The chain recombines TRBV12-3 or TRBV12-4 with TRBJ1-1; TRBD1 might be the D (6 bases). The CDR3 runs 11 residues. Trimming cost V 7 bases and J 11 bases, with 14 bases left between them. The CDR3 sequence: CASTQGFRAFF. CDR3 sequence (DNA): TGTGCCAGCACCCAGGGGTTTCGGGCTTTCTTT.

CDR3: CASSTGAAGDYGYTF. CDR3 DNA: TGTGCCAGCAGCACGGGGGCAGCGGGAGACTATGGCTACACCTTC. The chain recombines TRBV7-3 with TRBJ1-2; TRBD1 might be the D (6 bases). The V gene's germline CDR1 is SGHTA and CDR2 FQGTGA. V lost 5 bases and J lost 3, with 16 bases in between. The CDR3 length is 15 residues.

The rearrangement uses TRBV28 and TRBJ2-1; the match to TRBD2 covers 8 bases. V lost 2 bases, J lost 5 bases, and 5 bases stayed unmatched. Per germline, CDR1 MDHEN and CDR2 SYDVKM. This CDR3 comprises 15 residues. The CDR3 loop reads CASSLVAGFDNEQFF. DNA of the CDR3: TGTGCCAGCAGTTTAGTAGCGGGATTCGACAATGAGCAGTTCTTC.

The chain has TRBV28 and TRBJ1-6, with 7 bases identical to TRBD1. Germline V CDR1 and CDR2: MDHEN, SYDVKM. J lost 6 bases, V lost 4 bases, and 9 bases had no gene match. The CDR3 runs 16 residues. The CDR3 loop reads CASSWPGGMGNSPLHF. CDR3 DNA sequence: TGTGCCAGCAGTTGGCCAGGGGGAATGGGTAATTCACCCCTCCACTTT.

V usage is TRBV23-1 and J usage is TRBJ1-5, with 8 bases lining up with TRBD1. TRBV23-1 is filed as an ORF, its function uncertain. V lost 2 bases, J lost 5 bases, and 5 bases stayed unmatched. The CDR3 runs to 15 residues. The chain's CDR3 is CASSQRTGSDQPQHF. The CDR3 DNA reads as TGCGCCAGCAGTCAACGGACAGGGTCTGATCAGCCCCAGCATTTT.

The chain links TRBV28 to TRBJ2-6; no reliable D call. V was clipped by 2 bases and J by 0 bases, with 5 bases between them. CDR3 size: 15 residues. CDR1 and CDR2 (germline): MDHEN, SYDVKM. The CDR3, as DNA: TGTGCCAGCAGTTTAATGAGCTCTGGGGCCAACGTCCTGACTTTC. It encodes CASSLMSSGANVLTF.

The chain links TRBV19 to TRBJ2-2; 7 nucleotides align to TRBD1. V lost 6 bases, J lost 4 bases, and 5 bases stayed unmatched. CDR1 is LNHDA and CDR2 is SQIVND in the germline V gene (reference sequence). The CDR3 has 14 amino acids. The CDR3 DNA sequence: TGTGCCAGTAGCCTCGACAGGGTCACCGGGGAGCTGTTTTTT. Translation: CASSLDRVTGELFF.